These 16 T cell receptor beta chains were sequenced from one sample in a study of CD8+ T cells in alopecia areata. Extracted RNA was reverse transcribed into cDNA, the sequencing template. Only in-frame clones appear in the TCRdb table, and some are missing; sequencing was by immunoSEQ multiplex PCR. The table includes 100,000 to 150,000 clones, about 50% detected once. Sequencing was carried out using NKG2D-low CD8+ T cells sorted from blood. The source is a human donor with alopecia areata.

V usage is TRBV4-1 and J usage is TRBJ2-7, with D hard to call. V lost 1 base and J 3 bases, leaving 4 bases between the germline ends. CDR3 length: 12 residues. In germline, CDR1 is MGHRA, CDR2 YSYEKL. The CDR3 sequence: CASSQVDYEQYF. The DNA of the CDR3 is TGCGCCAGCAGCCAAGTGGACTACGAGCAGTACTTC.

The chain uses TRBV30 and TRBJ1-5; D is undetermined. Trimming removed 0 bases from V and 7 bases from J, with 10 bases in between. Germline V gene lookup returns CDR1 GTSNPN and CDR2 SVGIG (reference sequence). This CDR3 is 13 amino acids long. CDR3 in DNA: TGTGCCTGGAGTGTCCTGGATCGACAGCCCCAGCATTTT. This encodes CAWSVLDRQPQHF.

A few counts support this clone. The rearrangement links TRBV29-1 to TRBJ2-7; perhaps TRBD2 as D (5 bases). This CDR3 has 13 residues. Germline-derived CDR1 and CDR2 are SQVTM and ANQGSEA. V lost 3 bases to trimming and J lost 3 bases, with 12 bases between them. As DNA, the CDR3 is TGCAGCGTTGAGAGCGGAAAGAACTACGAGCAGTACTTC. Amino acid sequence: CSVESGKNYEQYF.

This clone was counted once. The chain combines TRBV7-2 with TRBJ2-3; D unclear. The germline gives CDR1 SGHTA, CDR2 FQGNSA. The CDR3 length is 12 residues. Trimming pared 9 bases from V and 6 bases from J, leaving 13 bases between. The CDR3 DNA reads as TGTGCCAGTACCGTCGGTGGGGATACGCAGTATTTT. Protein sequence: CASTVGGDTQYF.

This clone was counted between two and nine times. CDR3 sequence: CSVGGGFSYEQYF. The CDR3 DNA reads TGCAGCGTTGGGGGCGGGTTCTCCTACGAGCAGTACTTC. This chain links TRBV29-1 with TRBJ2-7; D tentatively reads TRBD1 or TRBD2 (5 bases each). Germline CDR1 SQVTM, CDR2 ANQGSEA. The V and J ends lost 4 bases and 0 bases respectively, with 10 bases between them. This CDR3 region has 13 residues.

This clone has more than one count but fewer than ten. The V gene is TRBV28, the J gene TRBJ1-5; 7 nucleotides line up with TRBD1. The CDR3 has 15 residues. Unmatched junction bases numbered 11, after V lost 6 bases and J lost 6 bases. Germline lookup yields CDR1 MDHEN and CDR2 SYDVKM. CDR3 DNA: TGTGCCAGCAGACTGACAGGGCCCTATAGTCAGCCCCAGCATTTT. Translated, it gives CASRLTGPYSQPQHF.

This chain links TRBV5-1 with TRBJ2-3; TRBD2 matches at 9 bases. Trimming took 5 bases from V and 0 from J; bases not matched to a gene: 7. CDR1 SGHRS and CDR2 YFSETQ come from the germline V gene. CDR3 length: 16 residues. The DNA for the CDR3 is TGCGCCAGCAGTTTAGCGGGGGCCCCTAGCACAGATACGCAGTATTTT. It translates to CASSLAGAPSTDTQYF.

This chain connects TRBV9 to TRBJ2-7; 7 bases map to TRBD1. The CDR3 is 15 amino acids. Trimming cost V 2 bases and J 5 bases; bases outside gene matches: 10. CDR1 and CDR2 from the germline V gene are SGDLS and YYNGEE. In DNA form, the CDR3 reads TGTGCCAGCAGCGTGTGGGCAGGGGGAGACGACGAGCAGTACTTC. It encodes CASSVWAGGDDEQYF.

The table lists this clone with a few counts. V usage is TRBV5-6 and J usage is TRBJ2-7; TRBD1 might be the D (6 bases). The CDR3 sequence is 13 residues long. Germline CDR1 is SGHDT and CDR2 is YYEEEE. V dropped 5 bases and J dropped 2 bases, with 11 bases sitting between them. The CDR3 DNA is TGTGCCAGCAGTCCCGGGACAACCTACGAGCAGTACTTC. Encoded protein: CASSPGTTYEQYF. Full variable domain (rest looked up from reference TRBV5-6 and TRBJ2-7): DAGVTQSPTHLIKTRGQQVTLRCSPKSGHDTVSWYQQALGQGPQFIFQYYEEEERQRGNFPDRFSGHQFPNYSSELNVNALLLGDSALYLCASSPGTTYEQYFGPGTRLTVT.

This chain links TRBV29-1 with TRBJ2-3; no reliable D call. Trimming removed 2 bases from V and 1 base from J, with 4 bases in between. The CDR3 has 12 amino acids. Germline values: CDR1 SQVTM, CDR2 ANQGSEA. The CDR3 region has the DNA TGCAGCGTTGAATGGGGCACAGATACGCAGTATTTT. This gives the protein CSVEWGTDTQYF.

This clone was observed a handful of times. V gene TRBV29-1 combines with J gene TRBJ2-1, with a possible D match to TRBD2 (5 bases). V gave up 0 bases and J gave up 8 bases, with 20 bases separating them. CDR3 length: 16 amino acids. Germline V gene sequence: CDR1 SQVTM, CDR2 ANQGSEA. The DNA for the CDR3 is TGCAGCGTTGAAGATCCTTCGGTGGGAGCGGTATATGAGCAGTTCTTC. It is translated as CSVEDPSVGAVYEQFF.

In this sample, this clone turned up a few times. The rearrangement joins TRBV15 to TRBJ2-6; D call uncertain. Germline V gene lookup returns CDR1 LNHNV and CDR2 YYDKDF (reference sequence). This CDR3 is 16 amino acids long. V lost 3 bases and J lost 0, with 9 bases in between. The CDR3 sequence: CATSSSPNSGANVLTF. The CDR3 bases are TGTGCCACCAGCAGTAGCCCAAACTCTGGGGCCAACGTCCTGACTTTC.

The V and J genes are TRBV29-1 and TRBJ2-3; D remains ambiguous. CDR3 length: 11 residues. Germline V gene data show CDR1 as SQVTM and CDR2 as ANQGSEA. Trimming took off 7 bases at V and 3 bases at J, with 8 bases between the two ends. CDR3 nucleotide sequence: TGCAGCGCCCAGGAAACAGATACGCAGTATTTT. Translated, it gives CSAQETDTQYF.

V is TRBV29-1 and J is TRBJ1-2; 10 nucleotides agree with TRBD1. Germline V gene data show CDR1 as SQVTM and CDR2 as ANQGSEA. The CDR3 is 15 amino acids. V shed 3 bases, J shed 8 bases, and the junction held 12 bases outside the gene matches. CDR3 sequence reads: CSVDGPGTGAHGYTF. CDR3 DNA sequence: TGCAGCGTTGATGGTCCCGGGACAGGGGCCCACGGCTACACCTTC. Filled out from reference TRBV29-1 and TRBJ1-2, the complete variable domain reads SAVISQKPSRDICQRGTSLTIQCQVDSQVTMMFWYRQQPGQSLTLIATANQGSEATYESGFVIDKFPISRPNLTFSTLTVSNMSPEDSSIYLCSVDGPGTGAHGYTFGSGTRLTVV.

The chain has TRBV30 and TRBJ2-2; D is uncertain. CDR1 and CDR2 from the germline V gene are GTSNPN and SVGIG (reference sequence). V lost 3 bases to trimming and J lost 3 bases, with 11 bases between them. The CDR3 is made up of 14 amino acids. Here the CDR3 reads CAWRTTSDTGELFF. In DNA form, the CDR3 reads TGTGCCTGGAGGACAACTTCGGACACCGGGGAGCTGTTTTTT.

The CDR3 DNA is TGCAGCGTACGAAGCGGTTACGAGCAGTACTTC. Residues: CSVRSGYEQYF. The rearrangement joins TRBV29-1 to TRBJ2-7; perhaps TRBD2 as D (5 bases). V lost 6 bases and J lost 4, with 10 bases in between. CDR3 length: 11 residues. The germline V gene has CDR1 SQVTM and CDR2 ANQGSEA.